The following is a T cell receptor beta chain sequence with its context. These data are taken from a study of cytomegalovirus exposure and HLA in healthy donors. A multiplex PCR was run with 60 Vbeta primers and 13 Jbeta primers. Generated by immunoSEQ multiplex PCR, the TCRdb table keeps only in-frame clones and is missing some. The sample has roughly 190,000 clones, 84% seen once. The germline V gene has CDR1 MNHNS and CDR2 SASEGT. The CDR3 loop spans 13 amino acids. Germline trimming cut 6 bases from V and 5 bases from J; bases unmatched to any gene: 3. What was sequenced was PBMCs. The chain combines TRBV6-1 with TRBJ1-1; 10 bases align to TRBD1. This receptor was obtained from a woman aged 50 to 65 in good health and CMV-seropositive. DNA for the CDR3: TGTGCCAGCAGCCGACAGGGGGCAACTGAAGCTTTCTTT. Translated: CASSRQGATEAFF.